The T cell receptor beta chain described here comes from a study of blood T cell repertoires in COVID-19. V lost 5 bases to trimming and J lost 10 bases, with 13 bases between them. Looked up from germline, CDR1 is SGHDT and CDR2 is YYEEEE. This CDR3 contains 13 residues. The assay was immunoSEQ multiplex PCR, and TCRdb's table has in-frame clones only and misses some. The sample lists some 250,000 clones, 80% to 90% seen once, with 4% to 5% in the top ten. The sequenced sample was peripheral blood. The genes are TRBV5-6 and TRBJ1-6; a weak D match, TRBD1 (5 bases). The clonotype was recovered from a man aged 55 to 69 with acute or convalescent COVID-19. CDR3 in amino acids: CASRRTLGSPLHF. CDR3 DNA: TGTGCCAGCAGAAGGACATTGGGCTCACCCCTCCACTTT.